The 8 T cell receptor beta chains given below trace back to one sample, sequenced in a study of T-cell reconstitution after alpha-beta-depleted transplantation in children. Unique molecular identifiers were incorporated into the prepared TCRbeta library. From the PCR reads, TCRdb called clonotypes with MiXCR, one entry per CDR3 protein. The data contain about 300,000 distinct CDR3 sequences, around 9.1% of them seen just once; the ten biggest clones take up over 6%. Sequencing was performed on PBMCs, taken before TCRalphabeta/CD19-depleted stem cell transplant. The receptor set was obtained from a boy under two years old with acute myeloid leukemia, due to receive a stem cell transplant.

This clonotype was counted ten times or more. The CDR3 DNA is TGTGCCAGCAGCTCCAGAGCGCTCTCCAGCTCCTACGAGCAGTACTTC. This translates into CASSSRALSSSYEQYF. This chain uses TRBV7-2 with TRBJ2-7, with unresolved D. This CDR3 region has 16 residues. Trimming removed 4 bases from V and 0 bases from J, with 16 bases in between. The germline gives CDR1 SGHTA, CDR2 FQGNSA.

This clonotype was observed a handful of times. The J gene is TRBJ2-1, the V gene TRBV6-1; D is uncertain. Trimming stripped 4 bases from V and 9 bases from J, with 4 bases between. The germline V gene has CDR1 MNHNS and CDR2 SASEGT. This CDR3 is 10 amino acids long. CDR3 residues: CASSVFEQFF. In nucleotides, the CDR3 is TGTGCCAGCAGTGTGTTTGAGCAGTTCTTC.

This clonotype was picked up many times. The rearrangement links TRBV29-1 to TRBJ1-2, with 10 bases identical to TRBD1. Germline values: CDR1 SQVTM, CDR2 ANQGSEA. The CDR3 runs to 13 residues. Trimming took 7 bases from V and 2 from J; bases not matched to a gene: 4. CDR3 DNA: TGCAGCGCAATGACAGGGGGCAACTATGGCTACACCTTC. Encoded protein: CSAMTGGNYGYTF. The variable domain in full, completed from reference TRBV29-1 and TRBJ1-2, reads SAVISQKPSRDICQRGTSLTIQCQVDSQVTMMFWYRQQPGQSLTLIATANQGSEATYESGFVIDKFPISRPNLTFSTLTVSNMSPEDSSIYLCSAMTGGNYGYTFGSGTRLTVV.

This clonotype was recorded at least ten times. The chain couples TRBV7-8 to TRBJ2-3, with 10 bases fitting TRBD2. The CDR3 consists of 17 residues. Trimming removed 7 bases from V and 2 bases from J; junction bases left unmatched: 12. CDR1 is SGHVS, CDR2 FQNEAQ, per germline. DNA for the CDR3: TGTGCCAGCACCCTAGGGGTTAGCGGGGGGTCCACAGATACGCAGTATTTT. Protein product: CASTLGVSGGSTDTQYF.

The J gene is TRBJ2-1, the V gene TRBV25-1, with TRBD1 as a possible D gene (6 bases). The CDR3 is made up of 13 amino acids. The V gene lost 7 bases and the J gene lost 2 bases, with 9 bases spanning the gap. The germline gives CDR1 MGHDK, CDR2 SYGVNS. The CDR3 region has the DNA TGTGCCAGCACTCAGGGGACCTACAATGAGCAGTTCTTC. Protein product: CASTQGTYNEQFF.

The chain has TRBV5-1 and TRBJ2-3; 8 bases agree with TRBD1. The CDR3 totals 15 residues. The junction had 4 bases not matched to a gene; V was cut back by 0 bases and J by 4 bases. Per germline, CDR1 SGHRS and CDR2 YFSETQ. In DNA, the CDR3 is TGCGCCAGCAGCTTGGACAGGGGGACGGCAGATACGCAGTATTTT. This encodes CASSLDRGTADTQYF.

A single count supports this clonotype. Given a much more abundant clone one base away, this may be a read error. This chain joins TRBV7-8 and TRBJ1-2; the D is unclear. Germline V CDR1 and CDR2: SGHVS, FQNEAQ. V dropped 0 bases and J dropped 1 base, with 9 bases sitting between them. The CDR3 is 15 residues long. The CDR3 spells CASSLARWDNYGYTF. In nucleotides, the CDR3 is TGTGCCAGCAGCTTAGCGCGGTGGGATAACTATGGCTACACCTTC. The full variable domain, in which reference TRBV7-8 and TRBJ1-2 provide the parts outside the CDR3, is GAGVSQSPRYKVAKRGQDVALRCDPISGHVSLFWYQQALGQGPEFLTYFQNEAQLDKSGLPSDRFFAERPEGSVSTLKIQRTQQEDSAVYLCASSLARWDNYGYTFGSGTRLTVV.

The CDR3 here is CASSPSSGTYEQYF. The CDR3 DNA reads as TGTGCCAGCAGCCCATCTAGCGGAACCTACGAGCAGTACTTC. The V call is TRBV13, the J call TRBJ2-7; 7 bases align to TRBD2. Unmatched junction bases numbered 6, after V lost 5 bases and J lost 2 bases. The CDR3 contains 14 residues. Germline lookup yields CDR1 PRHDT and CDR2 FYEKMQ (reference sequence).